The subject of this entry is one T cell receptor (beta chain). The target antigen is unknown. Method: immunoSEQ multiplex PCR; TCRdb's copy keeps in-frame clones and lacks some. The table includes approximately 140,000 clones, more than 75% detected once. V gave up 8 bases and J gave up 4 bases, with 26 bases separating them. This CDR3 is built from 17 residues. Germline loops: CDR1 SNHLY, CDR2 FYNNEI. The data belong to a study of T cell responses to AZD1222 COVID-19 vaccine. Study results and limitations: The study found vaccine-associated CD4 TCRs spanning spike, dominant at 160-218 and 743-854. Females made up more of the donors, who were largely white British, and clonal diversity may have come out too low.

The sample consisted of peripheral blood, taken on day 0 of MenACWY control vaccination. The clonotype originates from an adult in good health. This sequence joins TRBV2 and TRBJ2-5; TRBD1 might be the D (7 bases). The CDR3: CASGRTGGTGYGETQYF. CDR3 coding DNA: TGTGCCAGCGGCCGGACAGGAGGGACGGGGTATGGAGAGACCCAGTACTTC. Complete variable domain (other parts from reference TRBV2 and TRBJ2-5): EPEVTQTPSHQVTQMGQEVILRCVPISNHLYFYWYRQILGQKVEFLVSFYNNEISEKSEIFDDQFSVERPDGSNFTLKIRSTKLEDSAMYFCASGRTGGTGYGETQYFGPGTRLLVL.